These 18 T cell receptor beta chains came from one sample sequenced in a study of T cell repertoires in cytomegalovirus infection. These TCRs are of unknown antigen specificity. TCRdb analysed the reads with MiXCR anew, one entry per CDR3 protein. The repertoire has 90,000 to 120,000 distinct CDR3 sequences, around 40% of them found once; the top ten carry about two thirds. The specimen comprised CD8+ T cells from cultured PBMCs, sampled from culture after CMV antigen stimulation. Source of these receptors: a human donor in good health (CMV status not recorded). Some clones in this sample may be carry-over from other donors' samples.

The rearrangement uses TRBV2 and TRBJ2-7, with TRBD1 matching over 10 bases. The CDR3 contains 13 residues. The V gene end was trimmed by 8 bases and the J gene end by 6 bases; junction bases not matched to a gene: 7. CDR1 SNHLY and CDR2 FYNNEI come from the germline V gene. The chain's CDR3 is CASAAGTGAEQYF. The CDR3 region has the DNA TGTGCCAGCGCCGCCGGGACAGGGGCCGAGCAGTACTTC.

This chain uses TRBV29-1 with TRBJ2-5; 7 bases match TRBD1. CDR1 and CDR2 (germline): SQVTM, ANQGSEA. Trimming took 6 bases from V and 5 from J; bases not matched to a gene: 12. CDR3 size: 14 residues. The CDR3 is CSVPRQGVPETQYF. The CDR3, as DNA: TGCAGCGTCCCGAGACAGGGAGTTCCGGAGACCCAGTACTTC.

This clonotype showed up many times. The chain joins TRBV7-8 to TRBJ1-1; 8 positions agree with TRBD1. The germline CDR1 and CDR2 sequences are SGHVS and FQNEAQ. The CDR3 is 15 amino acids. The V and J ends lost 5 bases and 4 bases, in that order; junction bases with no gene match: 9. The CDR3 loop is CASSRETGDGTEAFF. The CDR3 nucleotides read TGTGCCAGCAGCCGAGAGACAGGGGATGGCACTGAAGCTTTCTTT.

This clonotype was picked up a small number of times. The V gene is TRBV7-2, the J gene TRBJ2-3; D call uncertain. Trimming left V 3 bases short and J 3 bases short, with 7 bases between. CDR3 length equals 13 residues. Germline values: CDR1 SGHTA, CDR2 FQGNSA. In DNA, the CDR3 is TGTGCCAGCAGCTTGATTACTACAGATACGCAGTATTTT. It translates to CASSLITTDTQYF.

The chain is built from TRBV6-2 or TRBV6-3 and TRBJ2-2; no clear D. This CDR3 comprises 15 residues. Per the germline V gene, CDR1 is MNHEY and CDR2 is SVGEGT. Trimming pared 6 bases from V and 1 base from J, leaving 12 bases between. Here the CDR3 DNA reads TGTGCCAGCAGCCTCGTCGGCCAGAACACCGGGGAGCTGTTTTTT. Translated: CASSLVGQNTGELFF.

This sequence joins TRBV7-6 and TRBJ2-1, with 9 positions matching TRBD1. Germline V CDR1 and CDR2: SGHVS, FNYEAQ. The CDR3 contains 16 residues. Trimming took 5 bases from V and 6 from J; bases not matched to a gene: 11. The CDR3 coding sequence is TGTGCCAGCAGCCTTTTTACAGGGGGCGGTTTCAATGAGCAGTTCTTC. Its translation is CASSLFTGGGFNEQFF.

Many counts were recorded for this clonotype. One end of the junction does not line up with germline, which may come from a read error. The chain combines TRBV7-9 with TRBJ2-1, with 12 bases that match TRBD2. CDR1 is SEHNR, CDR2 FQNEAQ, per germline (reference sequence). The CDR3 totals 13 residues. The CDR3 region is CASILLAGGEQFF. In nucleotides, the CDR3 is TGTGCCAGCATCTTACTAGCGGGGGGTGAGCAGTTCTTC.

V is TRBV19 and J is TRBJ1-2; no firm D call. Trimming pared 5 bases from V and 8 bases from J, leaving 15 bases between. Germline V lookup: CDR1 LNHDA, CDR2 SQIVND (reference sequence). This CDR3 is 13 amino acids long. This CDR3 is CASSLGLRNGYTF. The CDR3 coding sequence is TGTGCCAGTAGTCTCGGACTGCGTAACGGCTACACCTTC.

The chain links TRBV2 to TRBJ1-1, with D possibly being TRBD1 (5 bases). CDR1 is SNHLY, CDR2 FYNNEI, per germline. The V gene lost 4 bases and the J gene lost 0 bases, with 6 bases spanning the gap. CDR3 size: 13 residues. The CDR3 DNA follows: TGTGCCAGCAGTGGGGGGATGAACACTGAAGCTTTCTTT. It is translated as CASSGGMNTEAFF.

V usage is TRBV29-1 and J usage is TRBJ1-2; 12 nucleotides agree with TRBD1. The junction had 5 bases not matched to a gene; V was cut back by 4 bases and J by 8 bases. The CDR3 is made up of 13 amino acids. The V gene's germline CDR1 is SQVTM and CDR2 ANQGSEA. DNA for the CDR3: TGCAGCGTTGGGGACAGGGGGCCGGGCGGCTACACCTTC. This translates into CSVGDRGPGGYTF. The full variable domain, completed using reference TRBV29-1 and TRBJ1-2, is SAVISQKPSRDICQRGTSLTIQCQVDSQVTMMFWYRQQPGQSLTLIATANQGSEATYESGFVIDKFPISRPNLTFSTLTVSNMSPEDSSIYLCSVGDRGPGGYTFGSGTRLTVV.

In this sample, this clonotype is medium-sized. This chain uses TRBV7-9 with TRBJ1-1; D is ambiguous. This CDR3 has 12 amino acids. Germline CDR1 SEHNR, CDR2 FQNEAQ (reference sequence). V was trimmed by 1 base and J by 11 bases, leaving 11 bases between them. CDR3 residues: CASSLVPRGAFF. The CDR3 DNA sequence: TGTGCCAGCAGCTTAGTACCCCGAGGGGCTTTCTTT.

This clonotype was detected a few times. This chain uses TRBV12-3 or TRBV12-4 with TRBJ2-5; D is undetermined. Trimming left V 3 bases short and J 6 bases short, with 11 bases between. The CDR3 runs 13 residues. The CDR3 reads CASSFRVGQTQYF. In DNA form, the CDR3 reads TGTGCCAGCAGTTTTCGGGTAGGGCAGACCCAGTACTTC.

The J gene is TRBJ2-3, the V gene TRBV7-2; 7 nucleotides match TRBD2. Germline CDR1 reads SGHTA; CDR2 reads FQGNSA. The CDR3 totals 17 residues. Trimming at V came to 6 bases and at J to 0 bases, leaving 12 bases not matched to a gene. The DNA of the CDR3 is TGTGCCAGCAGACGCCCATCAGCGGGGTTTAGCACAGATACGCAGTATTTT. It codes for CASRRPSAGFSTDTQYF.

As regards this clonotype: A read error may produce the germline difference seen at one junction end. DNA for the CDR3: TGTGCCAGCAGCTTGGGACAGGGAAAGACCCAGTACTTC. It codes for CASSLGQGKTQYF. The J gene is TRBJ2-5, the V gene TRBV5-3; 9 bases map to TRBD1. TRBV5-3 is an ORF, with its function uncertain. CDR3 length: 13 residues.

This clonotype occurred many times. V gene TRBV7-9 combines with J gene TRBJ2-5; 7 nucleotides agree with TRBD2. The V gene end was trimmed by 1 base and the J gene end by 2 bases; junction bases not matched to a gene: 4. The CDR3 covers 15 residues. The V gene's germline CDR1 is SEHNR and CDR2 FQNEAQ (reference sequence). The CDR3 region is CASSLGPSGQETQYF. The CDR3 nucleotides are TGTGCCAGCAGCTTAGGTCCTAGCGGACAAGAGACCCAGTACTTC. The whole variable domain, remainder taken from reference TRBV7-9 and TRBJ2-5, is DTGVSQNPRHKITKRGQNVTFRCDPISEHNRLYWYRQTLGQGPEFLTYFQNEAQLEKSRLLSDRFSAERPKGSFSTLEIQRTEQGDSAMYLCASSLGPSGQETQYFGPGTRLLVL.

This clonotype was detected ten times or more. The V call is TRBV12-3 or TRBV12-4, the J call TRBJ2-7; 8 bases match TRBD1. The CDR3 consists of 13 residues. The junction had 5 bases not matched to a gene; V was cut back by 5 bases and J by 5 bases. The CDR3 DNA follows: TGTGCCAGCAGTGCCCCGACAGGGGACGAGCAGTACTTC. Protein sequence: CASSAPTGDEQYF.

This chain joins TRBV12-3 or TRBV12-4 and TRBJ2-3; D uncertain. The CDR3 contains 12 residues. Trimming cost V 4 bases and J 1 base, with 3 bases left between them. DNA of the CDR3: TGTGCCAGCAGTTCAGGCACAGATACGCAGTATTTT. Residues: CASSSGTDTQYF.

This chain links TRBV6-6 with TRBJ2-1, with D perhaps given as TRBD1 or TRBD2 (7 bases each). The germline gives CDR1 MNHNY, CDR2 SVGAGI (reference sequence). The V gene lost 6 bases and the J gene lost 0 bases, with 15 bases spanning the gap. The CDR3 is 16 amino acids. CDR3 DNA: TGTGCCAGCAGCCTCCAGGGGGGGCCCTCCTACAATGAGCAGTTCTTC. Its translation: CASSLQGGPSYNEQFF.